This section outlines one T cell receptor (beta chain) sequence together with its context. The target antigen is unknown. RNA was extracted from whole blood without cell sorting, alongside germline DNA. At sampling, these chronic HBV carriers had received no treatment. A constant-region primer served to make TCR beta cDNA from roughly 500 ng total RNA. Three rounds of nested multiplex PCR with slightly modified ARM-PCR produced TCR beta libraries. Amplification in the first two PCR rounds was performed using TRBV1-TRBV30 forward primers and a C-beta reverse primer for approximately 10 cycles each. TCRdb independently ran MiXCR on the multiplex PCR reads; one entry per CDR3 protein. The sample shows just over 300,000 distinct CDR3 sequences, 45% to 70% of them seen only once. This sample is part of a study of tumor-infiltrating lymphocytes in primary liver carcinoma. Study-level information: Resecting the tumor surgically was how the patients' primary liver carcinoma was treated.

Trimming cost V 3 bases and J 6 bases; bases outside gene matches: 9. The CDR3 is made up of 15 amino acids. CDR1 is MDHEN, CDR2 SYDVKM, per germline. Regarding the study as a whole: Paired tumor-adjacent and tumor-blood samples overlapped less than tumor region pairs did. Owing to bulk unsorted samples, no comparison was made between CD4+ and CD8+ repertoires.

The source of this sequence is a woman aged 30 to 39 with primary liver carcinoma and hepatitis B virus infection. The V call is TRBV28, the J call TRBJ2-7; 9 positions agree with TRBD2. Input material: peripheral blood. This chain's CDR3 is CASSFSAGGPFEQYF. CDR3 DNA sequence: TGTGCCAGCAGTTTCTCGGCGGGAGGGCCGTTCGAGCAGTACTTC. The full variable domain, with the rest looked up from reference TRBV28 and TRBJ2-7, is DVKVTQSSRYLVKRTGEKVFLECVQDMDHENMFWYRQDPGLGLRLIYFSYDVKMKEKGDIPEGYSVSREKKERFSLILESASTNQTSMYLCASSFSAGGPFEQYFGPGTRLTVT.